This T cell receptor beta chain is drawn from a study of regulatory T cells in long-lasting Graves disease. This clonotype was picked up many times. The authors built TCR beta libraries using iRepertoire HTBI primers and Arm-PCR of CDR3 regions. TCRdb re-called the multiplex PCR reads with MiXCR, one entry per CDR3 protein. Found here are 420,000 or so distinct CDR3 sequences, roughly a quarter of them singletons; the top ten hold about a quarter. The V and J ends lost 8 bases and 4 bases respectively, with 21 bases between them. Germline CDR1 and CDR2: SNHLY and FYNNEI. This CDR3 has 16 residues. Time point denoted: persistent/refractory GD, antithyroid drugs over 5 years with positive TRAb. Preparation of the TCR library used RNA extracted from PBMCs.

This chain connects TRBV2 to TRBJ1-5; D perhaps matches TRBD1 (5 bases). Material: peripheral blood mononuclear cells (PBMCs), obtained when the disease was refractory, from a patient treated with antithyroid drugs. This receptor was obtained from a female donor with Graves disease. CDR3 region: CASQRLIAGLNQPQHF. The CDR3 DNA is TGTGCCAGCCAACGTTTAATTGCAGGGCTTAATCAGCCCCAGCATTTT.